The clone carrying this T cell receptor beta chain was picked up a small number of times. Its antigen is unknown. Per the germline V gene, CDR1 is SGHAT and CDR2 is FQNNGV. V gave up 0 bases and J gave up 4 bases, with 16 bases separating them. The CDR3 runs to 17 residues. Employing constant-segment primers, 5'RACE generated TCR alpha and TCR beta cDNA libraries bearing sample barcodes and UMIs. TCRdb reanalysed the 5' RACE reads using MiXCR and keeps one entry per CDR3 protein. The data show about 82,000 distinct CDR3 sequences, about 12% seen once. This entry belongs to a study of T-cell memory formation after mild COVID-19. About the study: Clustering of TCRs was largely donor specific. Study outcomes and limitations: Researchers report contracting CD4+ clones mostly in CM and EM, with CD8+ clones in EMRA.

The sequence derives from an adult woman who had mild COVID-19 (a few samples of this study predate the infection). Cell type and time point are not known. V and J are TRBV11-2 and TRBJ2-1; D is perhaps TRBD1 (6 bases). Sequenced input: PBMCs or a T cell subset sorted from them (not recorded which). Here the CDR3 DNA reads TGTGCCAGCAGCTTAGACTACAGACAGGAACCTTACAATGAGCAGTTCTTC. Protein sequence: CASSLDYRQEPYNEQFF.